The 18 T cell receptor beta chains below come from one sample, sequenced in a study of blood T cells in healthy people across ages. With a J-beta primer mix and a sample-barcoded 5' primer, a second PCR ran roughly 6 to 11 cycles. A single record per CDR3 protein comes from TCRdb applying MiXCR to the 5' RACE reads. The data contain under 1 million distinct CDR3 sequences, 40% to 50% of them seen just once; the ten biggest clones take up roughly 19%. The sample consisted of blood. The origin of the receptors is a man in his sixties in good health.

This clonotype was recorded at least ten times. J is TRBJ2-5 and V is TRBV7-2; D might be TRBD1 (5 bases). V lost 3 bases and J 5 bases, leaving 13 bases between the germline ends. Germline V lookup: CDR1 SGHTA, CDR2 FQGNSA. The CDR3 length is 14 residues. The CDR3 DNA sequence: TGTGCCAGCAGCTTTTTAGGGGTCCGGGAGACCCAGTACTTC. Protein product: CASSFLGVRETQYF.

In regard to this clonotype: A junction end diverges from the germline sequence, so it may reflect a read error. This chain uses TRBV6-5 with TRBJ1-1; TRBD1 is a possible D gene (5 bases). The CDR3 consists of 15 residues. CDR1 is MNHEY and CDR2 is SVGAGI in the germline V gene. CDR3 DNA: TGTACCAGCAGTTACGCGACAGTGCCGAACACTGAAGCTTTCTTT. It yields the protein CTSSYATVPNTEAFF.

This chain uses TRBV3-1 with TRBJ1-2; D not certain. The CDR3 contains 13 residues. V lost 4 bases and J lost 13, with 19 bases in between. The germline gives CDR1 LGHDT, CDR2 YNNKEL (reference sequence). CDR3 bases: TGTGCCAGCAGCCGAGGTTCGGGAACCACCAGCACCTTC. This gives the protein CASSRGSGTTSTF.

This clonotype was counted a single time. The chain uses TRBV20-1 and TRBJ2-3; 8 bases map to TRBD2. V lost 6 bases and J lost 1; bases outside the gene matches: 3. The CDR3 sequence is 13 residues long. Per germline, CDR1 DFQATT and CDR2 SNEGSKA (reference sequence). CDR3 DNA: TGCAGTGCGTTACTAGCGGGCACAGATACGCAGTATTTT. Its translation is CSALLAGTDTQYF.

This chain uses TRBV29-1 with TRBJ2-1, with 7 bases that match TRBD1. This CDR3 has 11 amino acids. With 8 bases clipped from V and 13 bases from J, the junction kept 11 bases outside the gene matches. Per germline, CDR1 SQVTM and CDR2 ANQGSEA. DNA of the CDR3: TGCAGCACCCACAGGGGTGAGACCCAGTTCTTC. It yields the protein CSTHRGETQFF.

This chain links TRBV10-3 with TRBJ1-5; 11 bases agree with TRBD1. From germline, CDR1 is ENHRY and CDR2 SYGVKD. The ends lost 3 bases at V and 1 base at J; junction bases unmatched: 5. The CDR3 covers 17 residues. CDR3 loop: CAISDGQGAPSNQPQHF. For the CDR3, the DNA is TGTGCCATCAGTGATGGACAGGGGGCGCCGAGCAATCAGCCCCAGCATTTT.

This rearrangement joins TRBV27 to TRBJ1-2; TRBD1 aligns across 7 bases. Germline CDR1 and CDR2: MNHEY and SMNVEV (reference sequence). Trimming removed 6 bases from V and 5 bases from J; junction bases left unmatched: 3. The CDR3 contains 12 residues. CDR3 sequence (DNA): TGTGCCAGCAGAAGGGACAGATATGGCTACACCTTC. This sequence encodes CASRRDRYGYTF.

CDR3 DNA: TGCAGTGCTGGAAATACGGGACAGGGGTACAATGAGCAGTACTTC. It encodes CSAGNTGQGYNEQYF. The V and J genes are TRBV20-1 and TRBJ2-5; 10 bases align to TRBD1. The CDR3 covers 15 residues. V lost 5 bases, J lost 11 bases, and 17 bases stayed unmatched. Germline CDR1 is DFQATT and CDR2 is SNEGSKA (reference sequence).

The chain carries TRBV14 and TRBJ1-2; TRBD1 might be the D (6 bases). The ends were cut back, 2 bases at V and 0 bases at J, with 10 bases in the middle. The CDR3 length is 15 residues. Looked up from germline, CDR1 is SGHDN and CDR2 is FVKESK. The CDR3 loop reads CASSQRGATNYGYTF. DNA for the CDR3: TGTGCCAGCAGCCAACGGGGGGCAACTAACTATGGCTACACCTTC.

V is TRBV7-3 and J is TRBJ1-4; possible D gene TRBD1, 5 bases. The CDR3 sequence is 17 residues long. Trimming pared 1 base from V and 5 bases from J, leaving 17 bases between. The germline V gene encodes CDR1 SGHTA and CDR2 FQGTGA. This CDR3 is CASSLRDNLGPNEKLFF. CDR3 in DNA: TGTGCCAGCAGCTTAAGAGATAACTTGGGGCCGAATGAAAAACTGTTTTTT.

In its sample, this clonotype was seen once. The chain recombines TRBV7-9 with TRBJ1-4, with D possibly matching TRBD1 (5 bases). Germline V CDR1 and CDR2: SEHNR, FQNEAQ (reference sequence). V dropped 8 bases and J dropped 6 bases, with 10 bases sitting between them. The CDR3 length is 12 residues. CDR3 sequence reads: CASRGADEKLFF. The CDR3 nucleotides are TGTGCCAGCCGTGGGGCGGATGAAAAACTGTTTTTT.

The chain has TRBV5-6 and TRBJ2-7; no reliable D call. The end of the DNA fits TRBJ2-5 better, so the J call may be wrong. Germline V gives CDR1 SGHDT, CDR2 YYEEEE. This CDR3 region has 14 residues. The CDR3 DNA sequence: TGTGCCAGCAGCCCCACCGCTGCTTTTGAGACCCAGTACTTC. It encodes CASSPTAAFETQYF.

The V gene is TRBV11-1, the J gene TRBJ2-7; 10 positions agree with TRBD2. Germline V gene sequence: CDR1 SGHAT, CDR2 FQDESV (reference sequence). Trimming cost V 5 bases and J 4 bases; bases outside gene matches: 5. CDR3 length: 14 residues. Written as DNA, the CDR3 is TGTGCCAGCAGCACACTAGCGGGGAAATACGAGCAGTACTTC. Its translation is CASSTLAGKYEQYF. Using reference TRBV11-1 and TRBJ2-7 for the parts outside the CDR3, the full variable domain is EAEVAQSPRYKITEKSQAVAFWCDPISGHATLYWYRQILGQGPELLVQFQDESVVDDSQLPKDRFSAERLKGVDSTLKIQPAELGDSAMYLCASSTLAGKYEQYFGPGTRLTVT.

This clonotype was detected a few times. CDR3 in DNA: TGTGCCAGCAGCCAAGGGGCGGGGGGACCATACAATGAGCAGTTCTTC. It specifies CASSQGAGGPYNEQFF. V is TRBV11-1 and J is TRBJ2-1, with 8 bases that match TRBD2. J gave up 4 bases and V 5 bases, and 10 bases lay outside the gene matches. The CDR3 totals 16 residues. Germline V gene data show CDR1 as SGHAT and CDR2 as FQDESV (reference sequence).

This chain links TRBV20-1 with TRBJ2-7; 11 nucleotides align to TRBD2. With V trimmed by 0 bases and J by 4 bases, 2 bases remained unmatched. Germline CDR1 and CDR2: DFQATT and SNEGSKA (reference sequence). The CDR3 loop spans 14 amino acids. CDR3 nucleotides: TGCAGTGCTAGAGATACTAGCGGGAGTTACGAGCAGTACTTC. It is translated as CSARDTSGSYEQYF.

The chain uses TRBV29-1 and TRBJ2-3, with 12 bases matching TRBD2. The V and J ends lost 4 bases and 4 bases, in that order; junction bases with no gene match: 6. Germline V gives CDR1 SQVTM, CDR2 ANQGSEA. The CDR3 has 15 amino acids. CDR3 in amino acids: CSVALTSGGSDTQYF. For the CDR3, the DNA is TGCAGCGTTGCCCTGACTAGCGGGGGTTCAGATACGCAGTATTTT.

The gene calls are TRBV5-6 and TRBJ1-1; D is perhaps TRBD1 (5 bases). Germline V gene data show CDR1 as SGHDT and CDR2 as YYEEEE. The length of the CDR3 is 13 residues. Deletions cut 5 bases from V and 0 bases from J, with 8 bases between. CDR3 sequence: CASRSGMNTEAFF. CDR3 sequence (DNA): TGTGCCAGCAGGTCAGGGATGAACACTGAAGCTTTCTTT.

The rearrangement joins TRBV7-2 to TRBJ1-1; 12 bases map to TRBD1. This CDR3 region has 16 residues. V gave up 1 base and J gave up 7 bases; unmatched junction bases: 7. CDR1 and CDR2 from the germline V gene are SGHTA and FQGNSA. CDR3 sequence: CASSLGGDRGPDEAFF. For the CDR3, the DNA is TGTGCCAGCAGCTTAGGGGGGGACAGGGGGCCTGATGAAGCTTTCTTT.